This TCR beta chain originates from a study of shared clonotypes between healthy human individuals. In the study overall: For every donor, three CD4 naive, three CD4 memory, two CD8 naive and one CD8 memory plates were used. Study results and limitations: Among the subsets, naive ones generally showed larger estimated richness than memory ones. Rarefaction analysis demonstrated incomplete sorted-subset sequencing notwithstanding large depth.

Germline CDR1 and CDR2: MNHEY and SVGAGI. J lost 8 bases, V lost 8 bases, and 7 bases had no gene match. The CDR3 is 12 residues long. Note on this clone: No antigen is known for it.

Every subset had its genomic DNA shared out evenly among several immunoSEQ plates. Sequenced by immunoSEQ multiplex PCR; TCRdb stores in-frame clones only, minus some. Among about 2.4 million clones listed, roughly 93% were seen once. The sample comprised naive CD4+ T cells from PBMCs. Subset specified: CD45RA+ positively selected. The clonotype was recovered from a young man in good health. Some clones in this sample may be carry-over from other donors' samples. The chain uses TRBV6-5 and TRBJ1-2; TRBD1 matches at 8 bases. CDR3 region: CASRQGMGGYTF. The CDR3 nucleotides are TGTGCCAGCCGACAGGGGATGGGGGGCTACACCTTC.